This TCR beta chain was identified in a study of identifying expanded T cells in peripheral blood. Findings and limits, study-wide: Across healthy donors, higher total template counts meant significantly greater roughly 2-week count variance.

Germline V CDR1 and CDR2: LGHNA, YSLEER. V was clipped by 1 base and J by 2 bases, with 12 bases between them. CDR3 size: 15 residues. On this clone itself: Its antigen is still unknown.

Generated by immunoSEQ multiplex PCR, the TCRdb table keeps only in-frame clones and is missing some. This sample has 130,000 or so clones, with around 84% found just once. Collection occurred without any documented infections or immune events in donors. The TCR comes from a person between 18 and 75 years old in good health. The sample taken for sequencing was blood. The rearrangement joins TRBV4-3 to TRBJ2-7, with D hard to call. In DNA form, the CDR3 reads TGCGCCAGCAGCCAAGTTGGATATTCCGCCTACGAGCAGTACTTC. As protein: CASSQVGYSAYEQYF.